This record looks at one T cell receptor (beta chain) sequence and its context. Its antigen is undetermined. Expressed TCRB transcripts were sequenced because the entire RNA isolate underwent reverse transcription. Sequenced by immunoSEQ multiplex PCR; TCRdb stores in-frame clones only, minus some. The sample holds a few hundred thousand clones, 13% seen once. This specimen belongs to a study of beta chain features in type 1 diabetes. For the study at large: Patients looked much like healthy donors when it came to age, gender and cell yields.

Study-wide points: Type 1 diabetes patients showed a moderate but significant shortening of TCRB CDR3s in all four CD4+ subsets. Patients' naive, central memory and regulatory TCRB repertoires appeared more alike than those of healthy donors.

This clonotype originated in a young woman with type 1 diabetes. Sequenced: naive CD4+ T cells from blood.

The CDR3 DNA reads TGTGCCAGTGACAGGGCTCGGGTCGAGACCCAGTACTTC. Amino acid sequence: CASDRARVETQYF. The chain has TRBV30 and TRBJ2-5; 7 positions match TRBD1. This CDR3 is 13 amino acids long. J lost 5 bases, V lost 8 bases, and 11 bases had no gene match. The V gene's germline CDR1 is GTSNPN and CDR2 SVGIG (reference sequence).